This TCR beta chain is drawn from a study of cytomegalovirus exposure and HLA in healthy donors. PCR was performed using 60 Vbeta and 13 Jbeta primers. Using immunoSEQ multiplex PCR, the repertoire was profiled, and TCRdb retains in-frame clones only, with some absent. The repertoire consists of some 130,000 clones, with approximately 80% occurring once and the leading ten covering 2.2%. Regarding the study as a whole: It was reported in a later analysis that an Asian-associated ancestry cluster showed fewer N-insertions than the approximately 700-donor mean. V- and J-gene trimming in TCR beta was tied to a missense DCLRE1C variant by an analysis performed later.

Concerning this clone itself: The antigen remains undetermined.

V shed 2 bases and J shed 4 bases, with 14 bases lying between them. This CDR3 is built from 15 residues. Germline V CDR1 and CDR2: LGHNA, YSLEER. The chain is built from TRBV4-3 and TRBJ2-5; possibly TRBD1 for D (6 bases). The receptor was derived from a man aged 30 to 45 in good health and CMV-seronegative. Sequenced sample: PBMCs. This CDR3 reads CASSQRVQGRETQYF. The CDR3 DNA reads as TGCGCCAGCAGCCAACGGGTGCAGGGGCGAGAGACCCAGTACTTC.